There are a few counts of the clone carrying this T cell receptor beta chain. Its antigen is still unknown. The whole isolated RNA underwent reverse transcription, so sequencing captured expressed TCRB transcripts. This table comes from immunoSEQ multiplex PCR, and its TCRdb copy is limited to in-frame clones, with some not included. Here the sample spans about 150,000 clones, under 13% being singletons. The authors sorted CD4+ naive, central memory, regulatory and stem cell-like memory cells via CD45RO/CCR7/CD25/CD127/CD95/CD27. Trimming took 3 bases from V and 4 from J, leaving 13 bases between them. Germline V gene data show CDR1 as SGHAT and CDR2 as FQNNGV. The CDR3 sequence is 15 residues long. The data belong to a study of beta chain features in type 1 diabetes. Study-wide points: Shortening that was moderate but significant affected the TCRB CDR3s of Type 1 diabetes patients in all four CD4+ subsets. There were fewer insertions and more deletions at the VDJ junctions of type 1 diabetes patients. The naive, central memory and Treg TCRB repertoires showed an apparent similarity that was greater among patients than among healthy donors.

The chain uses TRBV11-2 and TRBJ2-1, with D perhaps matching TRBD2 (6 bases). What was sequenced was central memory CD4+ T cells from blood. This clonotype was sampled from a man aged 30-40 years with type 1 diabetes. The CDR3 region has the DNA TGTGCCAGCAGCTTTGTCGCTAGCGTATACAATGAGCAGTTCTTC. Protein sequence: CASSFVASVYNEQFF.